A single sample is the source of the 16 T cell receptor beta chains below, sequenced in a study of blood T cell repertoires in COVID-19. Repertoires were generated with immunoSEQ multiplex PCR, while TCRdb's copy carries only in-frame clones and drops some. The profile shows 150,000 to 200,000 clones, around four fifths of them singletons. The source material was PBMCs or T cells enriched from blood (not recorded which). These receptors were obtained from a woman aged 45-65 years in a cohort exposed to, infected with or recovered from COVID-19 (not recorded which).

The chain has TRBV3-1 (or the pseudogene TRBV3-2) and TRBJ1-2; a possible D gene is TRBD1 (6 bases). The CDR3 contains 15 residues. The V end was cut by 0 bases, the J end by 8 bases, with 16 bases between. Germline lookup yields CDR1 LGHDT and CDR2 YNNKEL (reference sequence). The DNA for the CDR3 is TGTGCCAGCAGCCAAGATCTGGGCAGGGGACAAGGCTACACCTTC. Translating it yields CASSQDLGRGQGYTF.

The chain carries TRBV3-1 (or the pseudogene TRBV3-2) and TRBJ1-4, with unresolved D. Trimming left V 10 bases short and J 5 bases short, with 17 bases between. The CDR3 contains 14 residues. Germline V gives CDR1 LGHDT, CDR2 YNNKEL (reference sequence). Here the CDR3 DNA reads TGTGCCAACTTATTAAGCCTGAAAAATGAAAAACTGTTTTTT. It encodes CANLLSLKNEKLFF.

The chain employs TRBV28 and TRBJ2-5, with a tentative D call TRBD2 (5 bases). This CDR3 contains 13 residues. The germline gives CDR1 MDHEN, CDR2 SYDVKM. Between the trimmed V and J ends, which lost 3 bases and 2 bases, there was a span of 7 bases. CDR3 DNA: TGTGCCAGCAGTTTCCGGGGTCAAGAGACCCAGTACTTC. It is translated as CASSFRGQETQYF.

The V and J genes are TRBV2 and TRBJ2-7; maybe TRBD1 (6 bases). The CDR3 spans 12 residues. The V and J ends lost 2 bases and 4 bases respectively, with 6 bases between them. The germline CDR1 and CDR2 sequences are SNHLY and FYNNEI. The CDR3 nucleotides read TGTGCCAGCAGTGAACAGGGGTACGAGCAGTACTTC. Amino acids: CASSEQGYEQYF.

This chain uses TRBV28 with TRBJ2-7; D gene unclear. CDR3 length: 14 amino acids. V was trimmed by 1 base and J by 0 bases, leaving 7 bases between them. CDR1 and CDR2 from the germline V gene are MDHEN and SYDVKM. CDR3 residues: CASSLSGSSYEQYF. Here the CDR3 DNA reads TGTGCCAGCAGTTTATCCGGGTCCTCCTACGAGCAGTACTTC.

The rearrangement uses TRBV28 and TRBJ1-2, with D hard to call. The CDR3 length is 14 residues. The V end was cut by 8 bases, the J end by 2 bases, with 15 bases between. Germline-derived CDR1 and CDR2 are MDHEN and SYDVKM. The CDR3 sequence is CASHRAGLNYGYTF. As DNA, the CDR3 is TGTGCCAGCCACCGCGCGGGCCTAAACTATGGCTACACCTTC.

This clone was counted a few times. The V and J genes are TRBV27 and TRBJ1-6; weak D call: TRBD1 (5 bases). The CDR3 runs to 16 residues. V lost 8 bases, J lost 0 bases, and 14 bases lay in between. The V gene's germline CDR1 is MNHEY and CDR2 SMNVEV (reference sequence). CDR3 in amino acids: CASGGAGSSYNSPLHF. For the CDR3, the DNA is TGTGCCAGCGGAGGGGCCGGGAGCTCCTATAATTCACCCCTCCACTTT.

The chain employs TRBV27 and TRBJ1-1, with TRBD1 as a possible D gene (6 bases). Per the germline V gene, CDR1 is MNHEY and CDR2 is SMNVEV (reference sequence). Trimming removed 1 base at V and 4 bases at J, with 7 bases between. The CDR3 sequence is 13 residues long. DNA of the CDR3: TGTGCCAGCAGTTTATTAGGGGGCACTGAAGCTTTCTTT. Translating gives CASSLLGGTEAFF.

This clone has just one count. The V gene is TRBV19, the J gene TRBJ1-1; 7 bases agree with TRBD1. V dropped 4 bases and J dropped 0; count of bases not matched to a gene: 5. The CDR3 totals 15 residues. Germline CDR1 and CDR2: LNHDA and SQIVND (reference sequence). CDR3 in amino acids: CASSTGQAVNTEAFF. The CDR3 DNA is TGTGCCAGTAGTACAGGACAGGCAGTGAACACTGAAGCTTTCTTT. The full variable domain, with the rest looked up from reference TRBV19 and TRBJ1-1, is DGGITQSPKYLFRKEGQNVTLSCEQNLNHDAMYWYRQDPGQGLRLIYYSQIVNDFQKGDIAEGYSVSREKKESFPLTVTSAQKNPTAFYLCASSTGQAVNTEAFFGQGTRLTVV.

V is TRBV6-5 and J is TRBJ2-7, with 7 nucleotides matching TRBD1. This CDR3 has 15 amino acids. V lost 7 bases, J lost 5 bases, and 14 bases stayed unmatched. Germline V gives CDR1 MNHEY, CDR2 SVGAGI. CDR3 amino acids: CASTLLGQESHEQYF. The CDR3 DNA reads TGTGCCAGCACTCTGCTCGGACAGGAATCCCACGAGCAGTACTTC.

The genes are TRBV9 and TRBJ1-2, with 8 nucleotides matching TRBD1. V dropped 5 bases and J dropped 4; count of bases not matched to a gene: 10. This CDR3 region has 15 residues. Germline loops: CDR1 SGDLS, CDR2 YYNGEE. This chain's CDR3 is CASRRTGSGGYGYTF. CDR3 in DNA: TGTGCCAGCAGACGGACAGGGTCAGGTGGCTATGGCTACACCTTC.

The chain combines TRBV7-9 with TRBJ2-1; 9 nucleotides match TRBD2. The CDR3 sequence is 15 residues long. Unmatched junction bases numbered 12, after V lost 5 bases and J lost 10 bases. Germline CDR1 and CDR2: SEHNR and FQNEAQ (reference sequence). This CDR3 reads CASSPPFAGGGEQFF. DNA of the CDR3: TGTGCCAGCAGCCCACCTTTCGCGGGAGGGGGCGAGCAGTTCTTC.

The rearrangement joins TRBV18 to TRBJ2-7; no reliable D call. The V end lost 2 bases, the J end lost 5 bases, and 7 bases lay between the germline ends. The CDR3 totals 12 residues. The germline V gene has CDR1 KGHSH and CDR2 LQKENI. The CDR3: CASSPSGNEQYF. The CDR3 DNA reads TGTGCCAGCTCACCATCGGGTAACGAGCAGTACTTC. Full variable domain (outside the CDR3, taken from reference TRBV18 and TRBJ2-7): NAGVMQNPRHLVRRRGQEARLRCSPMKGHSHVYWYRQLPEEGLKFMVYLQKENIIDESGMPKERFSAEFPKEGPSILRIQQVVRGDSAAYFCASSPSGNEQYFGPGTRLTVT.

The CDR3 reads CASTLGEAYGYTF. The CDR3, as DNA: TGTGCCAGCACTTTAGGAGAGGCCTATGGCTACACCTTC. The chain employs TRBV6-5 and TRBJ1-2; D unclear. Deletions cut 7 bases from V and 4 bases from J, with 13 bases between. Germline V gives CDR1 MNHEY, CDR2 SVGAGI. The CDR3 is made up of 13 amino acids.

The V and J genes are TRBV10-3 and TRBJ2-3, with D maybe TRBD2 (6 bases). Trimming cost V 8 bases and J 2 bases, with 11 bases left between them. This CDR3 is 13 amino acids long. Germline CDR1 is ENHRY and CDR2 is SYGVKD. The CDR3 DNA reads TGTGCCATCGAGGGGACTTCCACAGATACGCAGTATTTT. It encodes CAIEGTSTDTQYF.

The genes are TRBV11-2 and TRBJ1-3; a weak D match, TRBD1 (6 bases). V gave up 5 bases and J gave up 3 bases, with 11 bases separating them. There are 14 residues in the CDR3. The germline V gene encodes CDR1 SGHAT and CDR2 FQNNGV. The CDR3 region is CASSPSRGGNTIYF. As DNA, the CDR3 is TGTGCCAGCAGCCCGAGCAGGGGTGGAAACACCATATATTTT.